This is a list of T cell receptor beta chains from one sample in a study of T cell responses to AZD1222 COVID-19 vaccine. Using immunoSEQ multiplex PCR, the repertoire was profiled, and TCRdb retains in-frame clones only, with some absent. The data hold 100,000 to 150,000 clones, with over 85% observed a single time. The source material was peripheral blood, sampled on day 0 of AZD1222 vaccination. The origin of the receptors is an adult in good health. The CDR3 runs from the conserved cysteine through the conserved F or W. D genes are given only for firm matches. Clone sizes are given selectively: once, few, many, or a class where the clone is expanded.

-	TRBV7-9	-	TRBJ1-5	TGTGCCAGCAGCGATGGACGGATTAATCAGCCCCAGCATTTT	CASSDGRINQPQHF
-	TRBV19	-	TRBJ1-5	TGTGCCAGTGCCCAGTATAGCAATCAGCCCCAGCATTTT	CASAQYSNQPQHF
-	TRBV3-1/TRBV3-2	TRBD2	TRBJ2-3	TGTGCCAGCAGCCAAGGACTTAGCGGGAGGGTCGAGACAGATACGCAGTATTTT	CASSQGLSGRVETDTQYF
-	TRBV7-9	-	TRBJ1-1	TGTGCCAGCAGCTCGGTCGACACTGAAGCTTTCTTT	CASSSVDTEAFF
-	TRBV5-8	-	TRBJ1-4	TGTGCCAGCAGTACACAGGGACTTGAAAAACTGTTTTTT	CASSTQGLEKLFF
-	TRBV4-2	TRBD2	TRBJ2-1	TGTGCCAGCAGAACCGGGACTAGCGGGAGGCTGAATGAGCAGTTCTTC	CASRTGTSGRLNEQFF
-	TRBV28	-	TRBJ1-5	TGTGCCAGCCACGGGTTTACAGTTAGCAATCAGCCCCAGCATTTT	CASHGFTVSNQPQHF
-	TRBV7-2	-	TRBJ1-2	TGTGCCAGCAGCCCACAGGGACCCTATGGCTACACCTTC	CASSPQGPYGYTF
-	TRBV28	TRBD2	TRBJ2-3	TGTGCCAGCAGGAAGCGGGATACGGCTAGCACAGATACGCAGTATTTT	CASRKRDTASTDTQYF
-	TRBV18	-	TRBJ1-4	TGTGCCAGCAAAACGCGGGAGGTTGAAAAACTGTTTTTT	CASKTREVEKLFF
-	TRBV28	-	TRBJ1-2	TGTGCCAGCAGTTTGGGCAGGTACTACACCTTC	CASSLGRYYTF
once	TRBV7-9	-	TRBJ2-2	TGTGCCAGCAGCTTGATGGCCGGGGAGCTGTTTTTT	CASSLMAGELFF
-	TRBV7-3	-	TRBJ1-2	TGTGCCAGCAGTAGGTCGAGGGGGGATGGCTACACCTTC	CASSRSRGDGYTF
-	TRBV10-3	TRBD2	TRBJ2-1	TGTGCCATCAGTGAGGTTGCGGGAGGGCCCTCAAGGCACAATGAGCAGTTCTTC	CAISEVAGGPSRHNEQFF
once	TRBV19	TRBD2	TRBJ2-1	TGTGCCAGTAGTACCGCCTACGGGCGGGAGGGTTACAATGAGCAGTTCTTC	CASSTAYGREGYNEQFF
-	TRBV5-4	TRBD1	TRBJ2-7	TGTGCCAGCAGCTCCCGGGACAGGGCCTCCTACGAGCAGTACTTC	CASSSRDRASYEQYF
-	TRBV4-1	TRBD1	TRBJ1-1	TGCGCCAGCAGCCAAGGCGGGACAGGCGGGACTGAAGCTTTCTTT	CASSQGGTGGTEAFF
-	TRBV12-2	-	TRBJ2-7	TGTGCAAGTCGCTTAGTTTGCGGGACAGGATTAGTCGAGCAGTACTTC	CASRLVCGTGLVEQYF
-	TRBV19	-	TRBJ1-5	TGTGCCAGTAGTATACTGTTGGGTACCATCGGCAATCAGCCCCAGCATTTT	CASSILLGTIGNQPQHF
-	TRBV6-2/TRBV6-3	TRBD1	TRBJ2-1	TGTGCCAGCAGTTACTCGAGACAGGGGAGCCGGAATGAGCAGTTCTTC	CASSYSRQGSRNEQFF
-	TRBV29-1	TRBD2	TRBJ2-1	TGCAGCGTTGTCCTCTTGTCGACAGCGGGAGGTCGGTACAATGAGCAGTTCTTC	CSVVLLSTAGGRYNEQFF
once	TRBV28	TRBD1	TRBJ2-3	TGTGCCAGCACCTCGGGGGACAGGGAAGTGATCACAGATACGCAGTATTTT	CASTSGDREVITDTQYF